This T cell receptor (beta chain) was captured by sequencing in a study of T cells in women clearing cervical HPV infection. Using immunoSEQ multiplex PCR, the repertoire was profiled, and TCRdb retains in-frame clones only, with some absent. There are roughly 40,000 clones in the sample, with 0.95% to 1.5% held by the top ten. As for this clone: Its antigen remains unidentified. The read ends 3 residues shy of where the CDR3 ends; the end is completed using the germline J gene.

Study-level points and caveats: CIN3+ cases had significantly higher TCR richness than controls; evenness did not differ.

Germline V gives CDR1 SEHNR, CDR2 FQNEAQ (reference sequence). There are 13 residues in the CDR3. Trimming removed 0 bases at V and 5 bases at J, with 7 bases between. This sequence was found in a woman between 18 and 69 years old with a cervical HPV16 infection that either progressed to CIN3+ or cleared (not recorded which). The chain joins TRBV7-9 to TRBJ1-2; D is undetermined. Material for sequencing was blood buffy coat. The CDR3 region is CASSLAPRYGYTF. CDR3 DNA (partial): TGTGCCAGCAGCTTAGCACCCCGGTATGGC.